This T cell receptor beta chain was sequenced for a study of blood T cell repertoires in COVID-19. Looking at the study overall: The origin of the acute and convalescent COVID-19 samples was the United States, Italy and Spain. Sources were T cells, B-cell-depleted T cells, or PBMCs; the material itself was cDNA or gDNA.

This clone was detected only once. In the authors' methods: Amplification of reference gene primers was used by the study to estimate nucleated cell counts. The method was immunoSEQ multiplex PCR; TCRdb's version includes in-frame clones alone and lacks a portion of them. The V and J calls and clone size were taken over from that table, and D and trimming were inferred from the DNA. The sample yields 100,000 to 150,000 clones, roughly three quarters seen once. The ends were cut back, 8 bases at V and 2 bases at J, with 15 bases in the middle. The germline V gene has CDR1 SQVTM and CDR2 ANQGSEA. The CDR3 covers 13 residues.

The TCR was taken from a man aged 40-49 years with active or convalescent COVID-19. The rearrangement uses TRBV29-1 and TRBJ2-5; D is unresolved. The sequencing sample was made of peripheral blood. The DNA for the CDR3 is TGCAGCTCAAGTCTTGGGCCGCAAGAGACCCAGTACTTC. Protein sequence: CSSSLGPQETQYF. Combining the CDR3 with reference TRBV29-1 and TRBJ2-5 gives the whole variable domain SAVISQKPSRDICQRGTSLTIQCQVDSQVTMMFWYRQQPGQSLTLIATANQGSEATYESGFVIDKFPISRPNLTFSTLTVSNMSPEDSSIYLCSSSLGPQETQYFGPGTRLLVL.